The 14 T cell receptor beta chains below all came from one sample that was sequenced in a study of metastatic and nonmetastatic thyroid tumors. MiXCR was used by TCRdb to re-call the PCR reads. The sample includes 30,000 to 45,000 clones, 25% to 30% seen only once; the top ten take 11%. Patients underwent thyroid surgery, and none had received any treatment before it. Sequenced material: blood. These receptors were collected from a male donor with papillary thyroid cancer or a benign thyroid nodule (not recorded which). Some clones in this sample may be carry-over from other donors' samples.

In its sample, this clone was seen a few times. One end of the junction fails to match germline, which may point to a read error. This chain's CDR3 is CATSINGRGYNEQSF. The CDR3 DNA follows: TGTGCCACCAGCATTAACGGGAGGGGGTACAATGAGCAGTCCTTC. V gene TRBV15 combines with J gene TRBJ2-1; TRBD2 matches 8 bases. The CDR3 loop spans 15 amino acids. In germline, CDR1 is LNHNV, CDR2 YYDKDF (reference sequence). The full variable domain, in which reference TRBV15 and TRBJ2-1 provide the parts outside the CDR3, is DAMVIQNPRYQVTQFGKPVTLSCSQTLNHNVMYWYQQKSSQAPKLLFHYYDKDFNNEADTPDNFQSRRPNTSFCFLDIRSPGLGDTAMYLCATSINGRGYNEQSFGPGTRLTVL.

By share of the sample, this clone is medium-sized (0.01 to 0.1%). V is TRBV20-1 and J is TRBJ2-7; TRBD2 matches at 13 bases. Trimming at V came to 5 bases and at J to 6 bases, leaving 13 bases not matched to a gene. This CDR3 has 16 amino acids. Germline V gene lookup returns CDR1 DFQATT and CDR2 SNEGSKA (reference sequence). The CDR3 DNA is TGCAGTGCTCCCCGGACTAGCGGGAGTCCCGAAGGCGAGCAGTACTTC. Protein product: CSAPRTSGSPEGEQYF.

This clone occurred many times. The rearrangement links TRBV28 to TRBJ2-1; no definite D call. Germline CDR1 reads MDHEN; CDR2 reads SYDVKM. This CDR3 is built from 13 residues. V gave up 2 bases and J gave up 4 bases, with 6 bases separating them. The CDR3 DNA reads TGTGCCAGCAGTTTAGGCAGATACAATGAGCAGTTCTTC. Translated: CASSLGRYNEQFF.

The genes are TRBV6-6 and TRBJ2-1; the D gene is possibly TRBD2 (6 bases). The V end lost 2 bases, the J end lost 5 bases, and 13 bases lay between the germline ends. Germline loops: CDR1 MNHNY, CDR2 SVGAGI (reference sequence). The CDR3 has 15 amino acids. Here the CDR3 DNA reads TGTGCCAGCAGTTACCAGTTGGCTAGCGACAATGAGCAGTTCTTC. This translates into CASSYQLASDNEQFF.

Many counts were recorded for this clone. The genes are TRBV20-1 and TRBJ2-5; D tentatively fits TRBD1 or TRBD2 (6 bases each). Trimming cost V 0 bases and J 5 bases, with 16 bases left between them. Germline loops: CDR1 DFQATT, CDR2 SNEGSKA (reference sequence). The CDR3 consists of 15 residues. Written as DNA, the CDR3 is TGCAGTGCTAGAGAAGGGGGGTATAGGGAGGAGACCCAGTACTTC. This encodes CSAREGGYREETQYF.

This clone was seen a handful of times. The chain employs TRBV28 and TRBJ2-7; 7 bases fit TRBD2. The CDR3 is 15 amino acids. The V segment lost 4 bases and the J segment 6 bases; nucleotides outside the gene matches: 12. Germline V lookup: CDR1 MDHEN, CDR2 SYDVKM. CDR3 residues: CASSSRGAGDLEQYF. The CDR3 coding sequence is TGTGCCAGCAGTTCTCGAGGTGCGGGAGATCTCGAGCAGTACTTC.

This clone is classed as medium-sized (0.01 to 0.1%). The V and J genes are TRBV12-3 or TRBV12-4 and TRBJ2-2; a weak D match, TRBD1 (6 bases). Deletions cut 6 bases from V and 1 base from J, with 9 bases between. CDR3 length: 14 amino acids. CDR3 nucleotides: TGTGCCAGCAGACCGGGACAGAACACCGGGGAGCTGTTTTTT. This encodes CASRPGQNTGELFF.

Concerning this clone itself: An end of the junction does not agree with germline; a read error may underlie this. The chain combines TRBV6-1 with TRBJ1-2, with TRBD1 identical over 7 bases. The CDR3 extends over 15 amino acids. From germline, CDR1 is MNHNS and CDR2 SASEGT. The CDR3 spells CASRQWDSSNYGYTF. The CDR3 nucleotides are TGTGCCAGCAGACAATGGGACAGTTCTAATTATGGCTACACCTTC.

This clone was found many times. A much larger clone differs by one base, so this may be a read error. The chain is built from TRBV5-6 and TRBJ2-7, with a possible D match to TRBD1 (7 bases). The CDR3 extends over 15 amino acids. V dropped 4 bases and J dropped 3 bases, with 17 bases sitting between them. Germline CDR1 reads SGHDT; CDR2 reads YYEEEE. The CDR3 reads CASSPWNRGGYEQYF. The CDR3 nucleotides are TGTGCCAGCAGCCCGTGGAACAGGGGAGGCTACGAGCAGTACTTC. Together with reference TRBV5-6 and TRBJ2-7, the CDR3 gives the full variable domain: DAGVTQSPTHLIKTRGQQVTLRCSPKSGHDTVSWYQQALGQGPQFIFQYYEEEERQRGNFPDRFSGHQFPNYSSELNVNALLLGDSALYLCASSPWNRGGYEQYFGPGTRLTVT.

This clone is labeled as medium-sized. The rearrangement joins TRBV5-1 to TRBJ2-3; 7 bases are a match to TRBD1. Trimming took 1 base from V and 4 from J; bases not matched to a gene: 6. Germline V gene sequence: CDR1 SGHRS, CDR2 YFSETQ. This CDR3 has 15 amino acids. CDR3 region: CASSLQGEGPDTQYF. As DNA, the CDR3 is TGCGCCAGCAGCTTGCAGGGGGAAGGCCCAGATACGCAGTATTTT.

V and J are TRBV27 and TRBJ1-1; D is possibly TRBD1 (6 bases). This CDR3 is built from 14 residues. V lost 3 bases and J 4 bases, leaving 12 bases between the germline ends. Per germline, CDR1 MNHEY and CDR2 SMNVEV (reference sequence). The CDR3 protein is CASSLKTGSTEAFF. The CDR3 DNA reads TGTGCCAGCAGTTTGAAAACAGGGAGCACTGAAGCTTTCTTT.

A few counts support this clone. The chain uses TRBV11-2 and TRBJ2-1; 13 bases fit TRBD2. V lost 4 bases, J lost 7 bases, and 4 bases stayed unmatched. The CDR3 totals 15 residues. CDR1 SGHAT and CDR2 FQNNGV come from the germline V gene. In DNA form, the CDR3 reads TGTGCCAGCAGCTGGGGGACTAGCGGGAATAATGAGCAGTTCTTC. The encoded protein is CASSWGTSGNNEQFF.

The genes are TRBV5-1 and TRBJ2-7; 8 bases are a match to TRBD2. CDR3 length: 15 residues. Germline loops: CDR1 SGHRS, CDR2 YFSETQ. V trimming: 0 bases; J trimming: 2 bases; junction bases outside the gene matches: 4. CDR3 in amino acids: CASSLVGAGAYEQYF. Here the CDR3 DNA reads TGCGCCAGCAGCTTGGTAGGAGCGGGGGCCTACGAGCAGTACTTC. Filled out from reference TRBV5-1 and TRBJ2-7, the complete variable domain reads KAGVTQTPRYLIKTRGQQVTLSCSPISGHRSVSWYQQTPGQGLQFLFEYFSETQRNKGNFPGRFSGRQFSNSRSEMNVSTLELGDSALYLCASSLVGAGAYEQYFGPGTRLTVT.

The genes are TRBV20-1 and TRBJ2-1; no definite D call. This CDR3 has 10 residues. Germline assignment: CDR1 DFQATT and CDR2 SNEGSKA (reference sequence). Trimming took 3 bases from V and 7 from J, leaving 4 bases between them. The CDR3: CSASRNEQFF. Written as DNA, the CDR3 is TGCAGTGCTAGCCGTAATGAGCAGTTCTTC.